The present TCR beta chain was sequenced within a study of shared T cell receptors in the human thymus. Libraries were prepared by immunoSEQ multiplex PCR; TCRdb keeps only in-frame clonotypes and omits some of them. Found here are hundreds of thousands of clones, approximately 87% of them singletons; the top ten hold around 0.01%. J was trimmed by 1 base and V by 6 bases; bases with no gene match: 3. This CDR3 contains 14 residues. These data were also reused for a study on human thymus T cells. Per that study: It looked as if thymic and blood repertoires used V and J genes in a biased way.

The origin of this receptor is a boy under three years old with a congenital heart defect. The gene calls are TRBV23-1 and TRBJ2-7, with 10 bases matching TRBD2. TRBV23-1 is reported as an ORF; its role is uncertain. The specimen sequenced was thymocytes. CDR3 in amino acids: CASRWTSGSYEQYF. CDR3 DNA sequence: TGCGCCAGCAGGTGGACTAGCGGATCCTACGAGCAGTACTTC.